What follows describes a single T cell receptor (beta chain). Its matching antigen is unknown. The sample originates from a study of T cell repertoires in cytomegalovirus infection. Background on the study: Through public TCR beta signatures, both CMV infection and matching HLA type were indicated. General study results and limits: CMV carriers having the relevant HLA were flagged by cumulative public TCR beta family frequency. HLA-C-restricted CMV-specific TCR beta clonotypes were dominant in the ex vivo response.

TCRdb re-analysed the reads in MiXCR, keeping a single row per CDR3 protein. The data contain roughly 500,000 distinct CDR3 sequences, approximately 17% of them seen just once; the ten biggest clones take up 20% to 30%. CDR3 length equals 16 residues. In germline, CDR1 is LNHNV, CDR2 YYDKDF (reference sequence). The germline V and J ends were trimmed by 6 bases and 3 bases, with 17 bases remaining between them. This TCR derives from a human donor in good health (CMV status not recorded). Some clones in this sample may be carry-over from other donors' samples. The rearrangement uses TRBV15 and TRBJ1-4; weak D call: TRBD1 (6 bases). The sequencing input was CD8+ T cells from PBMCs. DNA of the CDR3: TGTGCCACCAGACGGACAGCCATGGGGGCTAATGAAAAACTGTTTTTT. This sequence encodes CATRRTAMGANEKLFF.